Included here is one TCR beta chain sequence, with context. A clone one base away is much larger, so this may be a read error. Each sample had at least 7 million PBMCs isolated. The source of the sample is a study of blood T cells in healthy people across ages. The authors ran a second PCR of roughly 6 to 12 cycles using a sample-barcoded 5' primer and a J-beta primer mix. TCRdb reprocessed the 5' RACE reads with MiXCR, giving one entry per CDR3 protein. Here the sample spans 870,000 or so distinct CDR3 sequences, around 26% being singletons. The source is a woman of 80 years or more in good health. Sequencing used blood.

The CDR3 region is CAISGLGDNQPQRF. CDR3 sequence (DNA): TGTGCCATCAGTGGATTAGGGGACAATCAGCCCCAGCGTTTT. This chain uses TRBV10-3 with TRBJ1-5; possibly TRBD1 for D (6 bases). The CDR3 sequence is 14 residues long. Germline V gene sequence: CDR1 ENHRY, CDR2 SYGVKD.